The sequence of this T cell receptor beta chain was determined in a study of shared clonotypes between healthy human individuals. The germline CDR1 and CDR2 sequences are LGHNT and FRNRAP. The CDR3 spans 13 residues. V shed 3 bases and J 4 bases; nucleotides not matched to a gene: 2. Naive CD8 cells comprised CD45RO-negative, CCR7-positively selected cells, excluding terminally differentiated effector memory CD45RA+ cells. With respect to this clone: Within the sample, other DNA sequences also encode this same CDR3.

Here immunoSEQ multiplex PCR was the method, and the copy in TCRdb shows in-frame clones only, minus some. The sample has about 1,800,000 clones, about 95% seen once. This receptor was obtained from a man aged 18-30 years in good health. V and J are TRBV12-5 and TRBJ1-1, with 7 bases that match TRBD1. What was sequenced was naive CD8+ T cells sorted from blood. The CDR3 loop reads CASGLGGGTEAFF. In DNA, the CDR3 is TGTGCTAGTGGTTTAGGGGGCGGCACTGAAGCTTTCTTT.